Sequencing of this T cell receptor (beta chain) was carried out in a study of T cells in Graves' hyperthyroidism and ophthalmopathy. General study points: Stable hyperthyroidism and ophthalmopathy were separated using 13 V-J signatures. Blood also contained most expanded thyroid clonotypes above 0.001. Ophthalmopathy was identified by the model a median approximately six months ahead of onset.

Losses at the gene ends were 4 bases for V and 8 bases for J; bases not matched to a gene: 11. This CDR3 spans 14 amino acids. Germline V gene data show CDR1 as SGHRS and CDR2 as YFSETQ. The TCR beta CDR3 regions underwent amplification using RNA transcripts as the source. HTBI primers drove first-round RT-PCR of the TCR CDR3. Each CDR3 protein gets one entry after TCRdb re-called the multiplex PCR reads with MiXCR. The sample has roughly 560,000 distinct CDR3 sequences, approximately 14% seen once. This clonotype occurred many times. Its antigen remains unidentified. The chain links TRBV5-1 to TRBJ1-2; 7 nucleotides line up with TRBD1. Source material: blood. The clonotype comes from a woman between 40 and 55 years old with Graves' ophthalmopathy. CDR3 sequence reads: CASSPSDRVKGYTF. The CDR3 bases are TGCGCCAGCAGCCCTTCCGACAGGGTTAAGGGCTACACCTTC.